The present TCR beta chain was sequenced within a study of blood T cell repertoires in COVID-19. For the study at large: T cells, B-cell-depleted T cells, or PBMCs supplied cDNA or gDNA.

Cohort placement rested on clinical history that participants reported themselves. Germline-derived CDR1 and CDR2 are GTSNPN and SVGIG (reference sequence). The CDR3 is made up of 12 amino acids. V was shortened by 5 bases and J by 0 bases, with 7 bases between the two germline ends. Generated by immunoSEQ multiplex PCR, the TCRdb table keeps only in-frame clones and is missing some. This table holds fewer than 500,000 clones, around 87% found once. This chain uses TRBV30 with TRBJ1-1; D remains ambiguous. The material sequenced was PBMCs or T cells enriched from blood (not recorded which). The TCR was taken from a man aged 25 to 40 who had recovered from COVID-19. The CDR3 region is CAWAGVNTEAFF. The CDR3 nucleotides read TGTGCCTGGGCCGGGGTGAACACTGAAGCTTTCTTT.